These T cell receptor beta chains were read from a single sample in a study of early T cells in non-severe SARS-CoV-2 infection. Using its own MiXCR run on the 5' RACE reads, TCRdb lists one record per CDR3 protein. The sample contains approximately 70,000 distinct CDR3 sequences, roughly 12% of which appear only once. Sequenced material: whole blood, taken at baseline. These receptors were collected from an adult who was a healthcare worker with PCR-confirmed SARS-CoV-2 infection or an uninfected control (not recorded which). CDR3s include the opening cysteine and the closing phenylalanine or tryptophan. The D gene is left open where the match is weak. Size is stated for part of the rows, as once, few or many counts, or as a class when the clone is expanded.

clone_size: many
d_call: NA
v_call: TRBV20-1
j_call: TRBJ2-7
cdr3_nt: TGCAGAGCCGGGGGGGACAGCAGGTACGAGCAGTACTTC
cdr3_aa: CRAGGDSRYEQYF

clone_size: few
d_call: NA
v_call: TRBV5-1
j_call: TRBJ1-1
cdr3_nt: TGCGCCAGCAGCTTGGGCCATAACACTGAAGCTTTCTTT
cdr3_aa: CASSLGHNTEAFF

clone_size: NA
d_call: TRBD2
v_call: TRBV5-4
j_call: TRBJ2-1
cdr3_nt: TGTGCCAGCAGCTTGGGGACTAGTGGTAATGAGCAGTTCTTC
cdr3_aa: CASSLGTSGNEQFF

clone_size: NA
d_call: NA
v_call: TRBV18
j_call: TRBJ1-6
cdr3_nt: TGTGCCAGCACCCAGAGGTTGGATTCACCCCTCCACTTT
cdr3_aa: CASTQRLDSPLHF

clone_size: few
d_call: NA
v_call: TRBV11-2
j_call: TRBJ2-1
cdr3_nt: TGTGCCAGCAGCTTACTGATCAGCCCGTACAATGAGCAGTTCTTC
cdr3_aa: CASSLLISPYNEQFF

clone_size: many
d_call: TRBD1
v_call: TRBV29-1
j_call: TRBJ1-1
cdr3_nt: TGCAGCGCCCGTCCCGGGACAGCAAACACTGAAGCTTTCTTT
cdr3_aa: CSARPGTANTEAFF

clone_size: few
d_call: NA
v_call: TRBV4-3
j_call: TRBJ1-4
cdr3_nt: TGCGCCAGCAGCCAAGATCGACGGGGGGCTGAAAAACTGTTTTTT
cdr3_aa: CASSQDRRGAEKLFF

clone_size: few
d_call: TRBD2
v_call: TRBV11-2
j_call: TRBJ2-1
cdr3_nt: TGTGCCAGCAGATCGACTAGCGGCATGGAGGAGTTCTTC
cdr3_aa: CASRSTSGMEEFF

clone_size: few
d_call: NA
v_call: TRBV5-4
j_call: TRBJ2-3
cdr3_nt: TGTGCCAGCAGCGGTGGTTTTACAGATACGCAGTATTTT
cdr3_aa: CASSGGFTDTQYF

clone_size: NA
d_call: TRBD1
v_call: TRBV18
j_call: TRBJ1-4
cdr3_nt: TGTGCCAGCTCACCGGAGGGGGCGGCAACTAATGAAAAACTGTTTTTT
cdr3_aa: CASSPEGAATNEKLFF

clone_size: NA
d_call: TRBD1
v_call: TRBV20-1
j_call: TRBJ1-2
cdr3_nt: TGCAGTGCCCCCTGGACAGGCTCCTATGGCTACACCTTC
cdr3_aa: CSAPWTGSYGYTF

clone_size: many
d_call: NA
v_call: TRBV7-9
j_call: TRBJ2-4
cdr3_nt: TGTGCCAGCAGCTTAGTTGGGGGACTTCAGTACTTC
cdr3_aa: CASSLVGGLQYF

clone_size: NA
d_call: NA
v_call: TRBV3-1
j_call: TRBJ2-4
cdr3_nt: TGTGCCAGCAGCCAAGGGACGGGGGTCGGAAACATTCAGTACTTC
cdr3_aa: CASSQGTGVGNIQYF

clone_size: many
d_call: NA
v_call: TRBV5-4
j_call: TRBJ2-5
cdr3_nt: TGTGCCAGCAGCTTGGTACAGTACCAAGAGACCCAGTACTTC
cdr3_aa: CASSLVQYQETQYF

clone_size: few
d_call: TRBD1
v_call: TRBV5-1
j_call: TRBJ2-7
cdr3_nt: TGCGCCAGCAGCTTGGCAGGGACAGGGGTCCTTTCCTACGAGCAGTACTTC
cdr3_aa: CASSLAGTGVLSYEQYF

clone_size: many
d_call: NA
v_call: TRBV27
j_call: TRBJ2-2
cdr3_nt: TGTGCCAGCAGTCCAGCCTGGGGCACCGGGGAGCTGTTTTTT
cdr3_aa: CASSPAWGTGELFF

clone_size: NA
d_call: NA
v_call: TRBV27
j_call: TRBJ2-3
cdr3_nt: TGTGCCAGCAGTCGCCGGGAGCATGGTGCAGATACGCAGTATTTT
cdr3_aa: CASSRREHGADTQYF

clone_size: NA
d_call: NA
v_call: TRBV11-2
j_call: TRBJ1-2
cdr3_nt: TGTGCCAGCAGCTCCGGAAAGAGCTATGGCTACACCTTC
cdr3_aa: CASSSGKSYGYTF

clone_size: many
d_call: NA
v_call: TRBV7-9
j_call: TRBJ1-2
cdr3_nt: TGTGCCAGCAGCTTAGGAGACAACTATGGCTACACCTTC
cdr3_aa: CASSLGDNYGYTF

clone_size: few
d_call: NA
v_call: TRBV15
j_call: TRBJ2-2
cdr3_nt: TGTGCCACCAGCAGAGCCAGCGGGCAGGGCGGGGAGCTGTTTTTT
cdr3_aa: CATSRASGQGGELFF

clone_size: many
d_call: TRBD1
v_call: TRBV6-2/TRBV6-3
j_call: TRBJ2-1
cdr3_nt: TGTGCCAGCACAAGACAGGGTACAAATGAGCAGTTCTTC
cdr3_aa: CASTRQGTNEQFF

clone_size: few
d_call: NA
v_call: TRBV29-1
j_call: TRBJ1-4
cdr3_nt: TGTTCCGTCCGTGGGGCAGGAGGCGAAAAACTGTTTTTT
cdr3_aa: CSVRGAGGEKLFF

clone_size: many
d_call: TRBD1
v_call: TRBV18
j_call: TRBJ1-2
cdr3_nt: TGTGCCAGCTCTCAGGGACAGAGCTATGGCTACACCTTC
cdr3_aa: CASSQGQSYGYTF

clone_size: NA
d_call: NA
v_call: TRBV11-2
j_call: TRBJ1-2
cdr3_nt: TGTGCCAGCAGCTTGTCAGGGGACGACTATGGCTACACCTTC
cdr3_aa: CASSLSGDDYGYTF

clone_size: NA
d_call: NA
v_call: TRBV9
j_call: TRBJ2-1
cdr3_nt: TGTGCCAGCAGCGTAAGTAGGAATGAGCAGTTCTTC
cdr3_aa: CASSVSRNEQFF